This T cell receptor (beta chain) was found in a study of ipilimumab plus nivolumab after autologous stem cell transplantation (dated by TCRdb to the early 2020s). Some background on the complete study: The median number of doses that trial patients received was a few for ipilimumab and about eight for nivolumab. High-risk transplant-naive patients and patients relapsing within 3 years of a first autologous transplant were included in the myeloma cohort. The trial enrolled patients with high-risk diffuse large B cell lymphoma, mature T cell lymphoma, or multiple myeloma undergoing autologous transplant. The intent-to-treat population of the trial consisted of around 40 patients. Beyond this particular receptor, the publication reports: Combined checkpoint inhibition appeared tolerable as post-transplant consolidation, according to the authors' conclusion. The authors stated that profiles of the T cell receptor repertoire, regulatory T cell phenotype and gut microbiota provided a biologic rationale for studying this approach further.

Taken from cysteine to phenylalanine, the CDR3 has 14 residues. The sequence is cut down to CDR3 DNA, 42 bases in frame from base 1. CDR1 is given as PRHDT and CDR2 as FYEKMQ, both from the germline V gene (reference sequence). The V and J ends are trimmed by 3 bases and 0 bases, leaving 8 bases between them. The library relied on the immunoSEQ multiplex PCR assay. TCRdb carries this immuneACCESS record with in-frame sequences only. Its versions omit some clonotypes, under half of them owing to an unresolved V gene in the studies checked, with the rest unexplained. The sample includes about 9,800 clones, with 60% to 80% observed a single time. The ten largest clones capture 15% to 20% of the sample. Checkpoint therapy was initiated 14 to 28 days after autologous transplant, and ipilimumab was administered at 1 mg/kg intravenously on day 1 of selected weeks. Nivolumab was given at 3 mg/kg intravenously on day 1 of weeks 1, 4, 7, 10, and every two weeks through week 26. This was a Phase Ib clinical trial that tested ipilimumab plus nivolumab, given as combined checkpoint inhibition, for consolidation following autologous stem cell transplantation.

In the case of this clone: There is no known antigen for this receptor. No quality values exist for individual bases; no much larger clone is one base distant.

The receptor was isolated from a female donor with multiple myeloma. Sequenced material: PBMCs, taken in a trial of ipilimumab plus nivolumab as post-transplant consolidation. The V gene is TRBV13 and the J gene is TRBJ1-1; no D segment can be confidently identified. This receptor carries the CDR3 CASSFRELNTEAFF. The nucleotide sequence reads as follows: TGTGCCAGCAGCTTCCGAGAACTGAACACTGAAGCTTTCTTT.